These T cell receptor beta chains were read from a single sample in a study of T cell responses to AZD1222 COVID-19 vaccine. Assay used: immunoSEQ multiplex PCR; TCRdb lists only in-frame clones, some missing. The sample has some 140,000 clones, approximately 90% seen once; the top ten hold roughly 3.1%. The specimen comprised peripheral blood, sampled on day 0 of AZD1222 vaccination. Source of these receptors: an adult in good health. Each CDR3 is given with its conserved first and last residue. The D gene is left open where the match is weak. Part of the rows lack a size; the others show once, few, many or a class for expanded clones.

J gene | V gene | D gene | clone size | CDR3 DNA | CDR3 protein
TRBJ2-7 | TRBV30 | NA | few | TGTGCCGGAACTACAGGGTCCGAGCAGTACTTC | CAGTTGSEQYF
TRBJ1-2 | TRBV11-3 | NA | NA | TGTGCCAGCAGCTCAGGCTTCGGCAGTCTCTATGGCTACACCTTC | CASSSGFGSLYGYTF
TRBJ2-5 | TRBV9 | NA | NA | TGTGCCAGCAGTCGGGACGGCCGTTGGGAGACCCAGTACTTC | CASSRDGRWETQYF
TRBJ1-4 | TRBV3-1/TRBV3-2 | NA | once | TGTGCCAGCAGCCAAGTATCCGAGAATGAAAAACTGTTTTTT | CASSQVSENEKLFF
TRBJ2-3 | TRBV27 | TRBD2 | NA | TGTGCCAGCAGTTTTGGACGGGGGAGGGCGCAGTATTTT | CASSFGRGRAQYF
TRBJ1-1 | TRBV7-9 | TRBD1 | NA | TGTGCCAGCAGAAGCGACAGGGGAGACACTGAAGCTTTCTTT | CASRSDRGDTEAFF
TRBJ2-1 | TRBV28 | NA | NA | TGTGCCAGCAGTTTATTGCGGCAGATCTACAATGAGCAGTTCTTC | CASSLLRQIYNEQFF
TRBJ2-1 | TRBV7-3 | TRBD2 | NA | TGTGCCAGCAGCCCGCAAAGCGGGGTCTCCTACAATGAGCAGTTCTTC | CASSPQSGVSYNEQFF
TRBJ2-3 | TRBV5-4 | TRBD1 | NA | TGTGCCAGCAGTCGGGCTAGGACAGGGATGGACGCAGATACGCAGTATTTT | CASSRARTGMDADTQYF
TRBJ2-7 | TRBV7-8 | NA | few | TGTGCCAGCAGCTTAGGTGGGCAGGGAATCTACGAGCAGTACTTC | CASSLGGQGIYEQYF
TRBJ2-7 | TRBV11-2 | NA | NA | TGTGCCAGCAGCTCGGAAGCCTACGAGCAGTACTTC | CASSSEAYEQYF
TRBJ2-2 | TRBV11-3 | NA | NA | TGTGCCAGCAGGGGCCCGAACACCGGGGAGCTGTTTTTT | CASRGPNTGELFF
TRBJ1-2 | TRBV7-4 | NA | few | TGTGCCAGCAGCTTAGGTATCCCGGGGGCGGACTATGGCTACACCTTC | CASSLGIPGADYGYTF
TRBJ1-1 | TRBV5-1 | NA | once | TGCGCCAGCAGCCCGAACCGGGGGGGAACTGAAGCTTTCTTT | CASSPNRGGTEAFF
TRBJ2-7 | TRBV10-3 | TRBD2 | few | TGTGCCGTTAAAGCGGGAGCGGACGAGCAGTACTTC | CAVKAGADEQYF
TRBJ1-5 | TRBV18 | NA | NA | TGTGCCAGCTCACCACAGGGATCGGATCAGCCCCAGCATTTT | CASSPQGSDQPQHF
TRBJ2-2 | TRBV29-1 | TRBD2 | once | TGCAGCGTTGTAGGGGCAACGACTAGCGGGAGGGCCGGTTGGGCCGGGGAGCTGTTTTTT | CSVVGATTSGRAGWAGELFF
TRBJ2-3 | TRBV9 | TRBD1 | NA | TGTGCCAGCAGCGCAGGGGGAAGCACAGATACGCAGTATTTT | CASSAGGSTDTQYF
TRBJ2-7 | TRBV6-6 | NA | NA | TGTGCCAGCAGTTACTCGACCGCCTACGAGCAGTACTTC | CASSYSTAYEQYF
TRBJ1-2 | TRBV14 | NA | NA | TGTGCCAGCAGCCACTCCTGGGGGACGGCCCCCGGCTACACCTTC | CASSHSWGTAPGYTF
TRBJ2-2 | TRBV6-4 | TRBD2 | NA | TGTGCCAGCAGTGACTCCCCTAGCGGAGACACCGGGGAGCTGTTTTTT | CASSDSPSGDTGELFF
TRBJ1-6 | TRBV27 | TRBD1 | NA | TGTGCCAGCAGCTCCCCATACCGACAGGGGGTTGGGAGATCACCCCTCCACTTT | CASSSPYRQGVGRSPLHF
TRBJ2-7 | TRBV7-8 | TRBD2 | NA | TGTGCCAGCAGCTTAGGGATCTGGACTAGCGGGGCCTACGAGCAGTACTTC | CASSLGIWTSGAYEQYF
TRBJ1-3 | TRBV9 | NA | few | TGTGCCAGCAGCTCCCAAAAGGGATCTGGAAACACCATATATTTT | CASSSQKGSGNTIYF
TRBJ2-7 | TRBV6-5 | NA | NA | TGTGCCAGCAGTCCTTTGGACTTCTCCTACGAGCAGTACTTC | CASSPLDFSYEQYF
TRBJ2-2 | TRBV2 | NA | NA | TGTGCCATCGGCGGTCCCGGGGAGCTGTTTTTT | CAIGGPGELFF
TRBJ1-1 | TRBV28 | NA | NA | TGTGCCAGCAGTTTTCTGCAGAAGAACACTGAAGCTTTCTTT | CASSFLQKNTEAFF
TRBJ2-3 | TRBV3-1/TRBV3-2 | NA | NA | TGTGCCAGCAAAAAAACAGCTACAGATACGCAGTATTTT | CASKKTATDTQYF
TRBJ2-2 | TRBV27 | TRBD1 | NA | TGTGCCAGCACCCATCGGACAGGTGGGAACGGGGAGCTGTTTTTT | CASTHRTGGNGELFF
TRBJ2-4 | TRBV15 | NA | NA | TGTGCCACCAGCACAAGACAGCGGTCCAAAAACATTCAGTACTTC | CATSTRQRSKNIQYF
TRBJ1-4 | TRBV5-1 | NA | NA | TGCGCCAGCAGCTTGGCGGCTAATGAAAAACTGTTTTTT | CASSLAANEKLFF
TRBJ2-2 | TRBV2 | TRBD2 | NA | TGTGCCAGCACTCCGACTAGCGGGATGTCCGGGGAGCTGTTTTTT | CASTPTSGMSGELFF
TRBJ2-7 | TRBV19 | TRBD1 | NA | TGTGCCAGTAGTACCACAGGGGCTGCTGACGAGCAGTACTTC | CASSTTGAADEQYF
TRBJ2-5 | TRBV7-2 | TRBD1 | NA | TGTGCCAGCAGCTATGGACAGGGTTACGAGACCCAGTACTTC | CASSYGQGYETQYF
TRBJ1-2 | TRBV11-3 | NA | NA | TGTGCCAGCAGCTTTGACACTAACTATGGCTACACCTTC | CASSFDTNYGYTF
TRBJ2-5 | TRBV9 | NA | NA | TGTGCCAGCAGCTCAGGCAATATCGTGGAGACCCAGTACTTC | CASSSGNIVETQYF
TRBJ1-3 | TRBV24-1 | NA | NA | TGTGCCACCAGTGACCCTCGGGGTTCCGGAAACACCATATATTTT | CATSDPRGSGNTIYF
TRBJ2-7 | TRBV7-9 | NA | NA | TGTGCCAGCAGCGGGGGTCGCTACGAGCAGTACTTC | CASSGGRYEQYF
TRBJ1-2 | TRBV2 | TRBD1 | once | TGTGCCAGCACCCGCGACAGGGGAGAGGGCTACACCTTC | CASTRDRGEGYTF
TRBJ1-2 | TRBV7-6 | TRBD1 | NA | TGTGCCAGCAGCCCCGGGACAGCCTATGGCTACACCTTC | CASSPGTAYGYTF
TRBJ2-1 | TRBV6-5 | TRBD2 | NA | TGTGCCAGCAGCCTCGGGACTAGCCGCAATGAGCAGTTCTTC | CASSLGTSRNEQFF
TRBJ1-3 | TRBV3-1/TRBV3-2 | NA | NA | TGTGCCAGCAGCCAGGAGGGACGGTTCTCTGGAAACACCATATATTTT | CASSQEGRFSGNTIYF